Described below is a single TCR beta chain sequence and its context. Using immunoSEQ multiplex PCR, the repertoire was profiled, and TCRdb retains in-frame clones only, with some absent. The sample records 100,000 to 150,000 clones, 79% being singletons. These data belong to a study of blood T cell repertoires in COVID-19. The CDR3 runs to 14 residues. V gave up 2 bases and J gave up 3 bases, with 9 bases separating them. CDR1 and CDR2 from the germline V gene are SGHKS and YYEKEE (reference sequence). The receptor comes from a man aged 40-50 years with active or convalescent COVID-19. This chain links TRBV5-5 with TRBJ1-3; no firm D call. What was sequenced was peripheral blood. The CDR3 reads CASSLPRGGNTIYF. As DNA, the CDR3 is TGTGCCAGCAGCTTACCCCGGGGTGGAAACACCATATATTTT.